What follows describes a single T cell receptor (beta chain). The data were taken from a study of blood T cell repertoires in COVID-19. The overall study: The cDNA or gDNA used as material had been derived from T cells, B-cell-depleted T cells, or PBMCs.

Profiling relied on immunoSEQ multiplex PCR, and the TCRdb table lists in-frame clones only, not all of them. Of tens of thousands of clones in the sample, approximately 82% were seen once. This CDR3 contains 15 residues. Looked up from germline, CDR1 is ENHRY and CDR2 is SYGVKD. V lost 0 bases, J lost 5 bases, and 14 bases lay in between. This TCR came from a human donor in a cohort sampled during active COVID-19. The J gene is TRBJ2-7, the V gene TRBV10-3, with D maybe TRBD2 (6 bases). Source material: peripheral blood. The CDR3: CAISESKAGPDEQYF. CDR3 nucleotide sequence: TGTGCCATCAGTGAGTCGAAAGCGGGCCCGGACGAGCAGTACTTC.